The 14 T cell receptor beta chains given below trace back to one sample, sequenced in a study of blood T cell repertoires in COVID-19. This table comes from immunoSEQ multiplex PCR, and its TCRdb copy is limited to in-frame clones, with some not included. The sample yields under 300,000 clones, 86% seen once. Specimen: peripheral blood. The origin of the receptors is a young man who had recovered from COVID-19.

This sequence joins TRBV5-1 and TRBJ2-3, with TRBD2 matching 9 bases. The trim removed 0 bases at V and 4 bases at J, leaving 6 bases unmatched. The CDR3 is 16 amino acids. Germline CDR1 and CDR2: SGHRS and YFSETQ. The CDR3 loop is CASSLEKAGGSDTQYF. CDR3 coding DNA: TGCGCCAGCAGCTTGGAGAAAGCGGGGGGATCAGATACGCAGTATTTT.

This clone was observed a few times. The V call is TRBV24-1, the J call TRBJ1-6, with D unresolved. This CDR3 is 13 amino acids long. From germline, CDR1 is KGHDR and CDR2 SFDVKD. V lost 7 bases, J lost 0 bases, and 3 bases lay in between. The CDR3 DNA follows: TGTGCCACCAGGAGCTCCTATAATTCACCCCTCCACTTT. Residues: CATRSSYNSPLHF.

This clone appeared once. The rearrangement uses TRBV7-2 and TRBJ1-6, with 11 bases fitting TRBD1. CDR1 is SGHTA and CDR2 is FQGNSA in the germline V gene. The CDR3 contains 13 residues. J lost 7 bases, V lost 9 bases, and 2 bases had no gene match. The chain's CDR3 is CASGTGGNSPLHF. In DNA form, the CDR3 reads TGTGCCAGTGGGACAGGGGGAAATTCACCCCTCCACTTT.

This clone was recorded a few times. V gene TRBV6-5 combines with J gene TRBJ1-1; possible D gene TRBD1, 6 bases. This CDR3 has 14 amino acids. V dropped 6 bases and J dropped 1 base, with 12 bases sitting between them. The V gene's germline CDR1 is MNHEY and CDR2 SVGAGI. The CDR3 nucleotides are TGTGCCAGCAGAACCGGACAGAGGAACACTGAAGCTTTCTTT. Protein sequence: CASRTGQRNTEAFF.

CDR3 region: CASSGGIGASEAFF. CDR3 coding DNA: TGTGCCAGCAGTGGCGGGATCGGTGCGTCTGAAGCTTTCTTT. V gene TRBV2 combines with J gene TRBJ1-1; D is uncertain. The CDR3 covers 14 residues. In germline, CDR1 is SNHLY, CDR2 FYNNEI. With 4 bases removed from V and 6 bases from J, the gap between germline ends came to 15 bases.

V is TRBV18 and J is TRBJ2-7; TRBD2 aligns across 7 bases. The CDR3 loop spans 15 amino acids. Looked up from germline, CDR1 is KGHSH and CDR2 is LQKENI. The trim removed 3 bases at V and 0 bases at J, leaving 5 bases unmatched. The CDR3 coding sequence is TGTGCCAGCTCACCGGGGAGGGGTCCCTCCTACGAGCAGTACTTC. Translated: CASSPGRGPSYEQYF.

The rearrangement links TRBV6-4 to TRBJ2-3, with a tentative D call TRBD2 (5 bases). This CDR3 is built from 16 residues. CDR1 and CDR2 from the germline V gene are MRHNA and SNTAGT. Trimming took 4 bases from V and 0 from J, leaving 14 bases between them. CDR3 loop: CASSGCREGSTDTQYF. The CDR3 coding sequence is TGTGCCAGCAGTGGATGCCGCGAGGGTAGCACAGATACGCAGTATTTT.

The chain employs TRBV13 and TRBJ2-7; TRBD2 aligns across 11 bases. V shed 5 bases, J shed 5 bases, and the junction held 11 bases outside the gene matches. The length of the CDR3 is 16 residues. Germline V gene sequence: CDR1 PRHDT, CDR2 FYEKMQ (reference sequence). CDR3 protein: CASSDGPLAGEDEQYF. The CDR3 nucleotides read TGTGCCAGCAGCGATGGGCCACTAGCGGGGGAAGACGAGCAGTACTTC.

DNA of the CDR3: TGTGCCAGCAGTGAAGGGGAGCTCATGAACACTGAAGCTTTCTTT. This codes for CASSEGELMNTEAFF. The gene calls are TRBV2 and TRBJ1-1; D is unresolved. The V gene's germline CDR1 is SNHLY and CDR2 FYNNEI. The CDR3 length is 15 residues. V lost 1 base to trimming and J lost 0 bases, with 9 bases between them.

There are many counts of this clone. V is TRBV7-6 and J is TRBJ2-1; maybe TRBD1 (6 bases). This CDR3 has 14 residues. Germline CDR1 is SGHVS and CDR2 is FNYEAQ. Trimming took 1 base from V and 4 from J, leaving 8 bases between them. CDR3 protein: CASSLGTAYNEQFF. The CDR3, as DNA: TGTGCCAGCAGCTTAGGGACAGCGTACAATGAGCAGTTCTTC.

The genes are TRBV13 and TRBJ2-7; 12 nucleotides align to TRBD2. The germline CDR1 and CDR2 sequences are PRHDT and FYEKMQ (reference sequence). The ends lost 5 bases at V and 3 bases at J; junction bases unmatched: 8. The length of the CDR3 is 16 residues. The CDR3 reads CASSAAPSGGDYEQYF. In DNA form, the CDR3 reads TGTGCCAGCAGCGCCGCGCCTAGCGGGGGGGACTACGAGCAGTACTTC.

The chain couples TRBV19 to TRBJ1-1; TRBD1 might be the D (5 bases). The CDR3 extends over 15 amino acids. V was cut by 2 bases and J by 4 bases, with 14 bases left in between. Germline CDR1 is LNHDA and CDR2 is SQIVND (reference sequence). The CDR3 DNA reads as TGTGCCAGTAGTATACTACGGGGGGTGGGCACTGAAGCTTTCTTT. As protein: CASSILRGVGTEAFF.

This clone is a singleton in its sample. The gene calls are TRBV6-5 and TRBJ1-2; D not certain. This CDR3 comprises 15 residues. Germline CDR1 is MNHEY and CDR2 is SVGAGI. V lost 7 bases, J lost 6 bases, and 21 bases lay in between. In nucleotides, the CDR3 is TGTGCCAGCACCTACGCGGCAGCGGTCCCTCATGGCTACACCTTC. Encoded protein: CASTYAAAVPHGYTF.

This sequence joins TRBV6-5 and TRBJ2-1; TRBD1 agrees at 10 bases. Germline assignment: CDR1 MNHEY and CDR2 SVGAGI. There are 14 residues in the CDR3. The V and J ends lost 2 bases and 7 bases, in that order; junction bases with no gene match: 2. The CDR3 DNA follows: TGTGCCAGCAGTTACCGGGACAGGGGTAATGAGCAGTTCTTC. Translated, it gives CASSYRDRGNEQFF.